The 5 T cell receptor beta chains below were found in one sample sequenced in a study of post-analysis software for immune sequencing data (dated by TCRdb to about 2015). What the research found in general, with its limitations: Patients showed significantly higher frequencies than controls for 4 or 5 TRBV segments, among them TRBV5-6, TRBV5-1 and TRBV20-1.

Their recognized antigens are unknown. The protocol used for the library was PCR. The sequencer was an Illumina HiSeq 2500. To reduce PCR and sequencing biases, unique molecular identifiers were incorporated into the TCR beta cDNA libraries. TCRdb reanalyzed the raw reads on its own, using fastp at Q25 for trimming and MiXCR for clone calling, and kept in-frame beta chains. Every distinct CDR3 protein forms one entry, paired with its most common genes and DNA. The sample yields approximately 730,000 distinct CDR3 sequences; about half were counted once. Of the sample, approximately 4.4% falls within the top ten clones. The specimen was blood. The receptors here all came from a girl aged 10 to 17 with multiple sclerosis.

This chain joins TRBV7-9 and TRBJ1-1, with no clear D. Germline CDR1 SEHNR, CDR2 FQNEAQ (reference sequence). The CDR3 runs 12 residues. V was cut by 4 bases and J by 10 bases, with 13 bases left in between. The chain's CDR3 is CASSSKGVGAFF. The CDR3, as DNA: TGTGCCAGCAGCTCGAAGGGAGTGGGAGCTTTCTTT.

Only a few counts were recorded for this clonotype. The V gene is TRBV10-1, the J gene TRBJ2-7, with TRBD2 matching over 7 bases. The CDR3 loop spans 15 amino acids. V lost 0 bases and J lost 3; bases outside the gene matches: 5. Per germline, CDR1 WNHNN and CDR2 SYGVQD (reference sequence). The CDR3 coding sequence is TGCGCCAGCAGTGAGTCGATCGGGGAGGGCTACGAGCAGTACTTC. Its translation is CASSESIGEGYEQYF.

This chain uses TRBV12-3 or TRBV12-4 with TRBJ1-4; no definite D call. This CDR3 region has 17 residues. V lost 0 bases and J lost 11, with 22 bases in between. CDR3 sequence: CASSLAIGRPAVRKLFF. CDR3 coding DNA: TGTGCCAGCAGTTTAGCGATAGGACGTCCGGCGGTGAGGAAACTGTTTTTT.

The chain combines TRBV9 with TRBJ1-4; D not resolved. This CDR3 has 14 amino acids. The V gene's germline CDR1 is SGDLS and CDR2 YYNGEE. Trimming took off 2 bases at V and 3 bases at J, with 8 bases between the two ends. DNA of the CDR3: TGTGCCAGCAGCGTCGGTCATTCTAATGAAAAACTGTTTTTT. Translated: CASSVGHSNEKLFF.

This clonotype was recorded a few times. The chain employs TRBV25-1 and TRBJ2-7; the D is unclear. The CDR3 has 12 amino acids. Germline V gives CDR1 MGHDK, CDR2 SYGVNS. V was pared by 5 bases and J by 7 bases, with 12 bases between. The CDR3 is CASSPNPGEQYF. In DNA form, the CDR3 reads TGTGCCAGCAGTCCCAACCCTGGGGAGCAGTACTTC.